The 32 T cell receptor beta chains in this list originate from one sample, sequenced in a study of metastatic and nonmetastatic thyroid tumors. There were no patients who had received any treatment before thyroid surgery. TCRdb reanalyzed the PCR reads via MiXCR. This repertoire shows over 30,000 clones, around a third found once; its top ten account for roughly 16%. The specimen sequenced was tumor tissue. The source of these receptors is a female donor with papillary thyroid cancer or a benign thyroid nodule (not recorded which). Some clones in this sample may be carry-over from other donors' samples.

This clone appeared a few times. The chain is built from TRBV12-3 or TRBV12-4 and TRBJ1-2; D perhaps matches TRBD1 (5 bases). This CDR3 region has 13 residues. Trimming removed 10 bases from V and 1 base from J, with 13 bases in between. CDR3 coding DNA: TGTGCCACCGGACATTCGGTTAACTATGGCTACACCTTC. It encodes CATGHSVNYGYTF.

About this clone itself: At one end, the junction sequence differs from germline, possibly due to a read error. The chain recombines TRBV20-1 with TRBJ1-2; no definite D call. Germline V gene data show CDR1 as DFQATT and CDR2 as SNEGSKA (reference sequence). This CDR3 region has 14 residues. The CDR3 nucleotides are TGCAGGGCTAGAGATGTCCCGGAGACCTATGGCTACACCTTC. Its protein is CRARDVPETYGYTF.

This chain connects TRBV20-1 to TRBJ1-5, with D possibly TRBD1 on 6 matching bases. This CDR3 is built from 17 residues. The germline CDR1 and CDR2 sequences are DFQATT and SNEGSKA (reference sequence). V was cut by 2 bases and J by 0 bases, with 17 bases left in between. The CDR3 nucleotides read TGCAGTGCTAGATCGTTCGGAGGGGGTGATAGCAATCAGCCCCAGCATTTT. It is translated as CSARSFGGGDSNQPQHF.

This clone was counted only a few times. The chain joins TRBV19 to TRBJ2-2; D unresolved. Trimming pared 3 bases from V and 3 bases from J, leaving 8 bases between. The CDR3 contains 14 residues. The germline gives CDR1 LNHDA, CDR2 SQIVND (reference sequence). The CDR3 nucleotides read TGTGCCAGTAGTATGAAGGTGTACACCGGGGAGCTGTTTTTT. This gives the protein CASSMKVYTGELFF.

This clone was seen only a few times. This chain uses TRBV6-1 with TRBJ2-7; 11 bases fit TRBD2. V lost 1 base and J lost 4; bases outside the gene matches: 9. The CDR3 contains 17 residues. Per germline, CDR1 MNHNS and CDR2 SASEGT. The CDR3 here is CASSEGISGRARYEQYF. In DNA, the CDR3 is TGTGCCAGCAGTGAAGGGATTAGCGGGAGGGCCCGGTACGAGCAGTACTTC.

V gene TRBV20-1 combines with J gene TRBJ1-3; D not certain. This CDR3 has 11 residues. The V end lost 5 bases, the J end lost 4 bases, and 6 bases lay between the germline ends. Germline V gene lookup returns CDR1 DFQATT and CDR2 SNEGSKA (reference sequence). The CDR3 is CSAQTGNTIYF. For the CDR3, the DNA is TGCAGTGCTCAAACCGGAAACACCATATATTTT.

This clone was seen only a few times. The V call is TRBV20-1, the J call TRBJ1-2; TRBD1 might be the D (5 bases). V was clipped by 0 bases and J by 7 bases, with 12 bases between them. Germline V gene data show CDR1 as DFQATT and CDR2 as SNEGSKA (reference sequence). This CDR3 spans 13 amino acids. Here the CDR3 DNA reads TGCAGTGCTAGAGATCCAGGGTTGGGTGGCTACACCTTC. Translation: CSARDPGLGGYTF.

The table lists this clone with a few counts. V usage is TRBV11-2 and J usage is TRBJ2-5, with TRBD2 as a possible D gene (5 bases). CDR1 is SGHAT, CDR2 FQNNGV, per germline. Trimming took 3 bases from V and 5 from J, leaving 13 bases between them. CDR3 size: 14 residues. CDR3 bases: TGTGCCAGCAGCTTGCAAGGGAGTAGGGAGACCCAGTACTTC. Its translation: CASSLQGSRETQYF.

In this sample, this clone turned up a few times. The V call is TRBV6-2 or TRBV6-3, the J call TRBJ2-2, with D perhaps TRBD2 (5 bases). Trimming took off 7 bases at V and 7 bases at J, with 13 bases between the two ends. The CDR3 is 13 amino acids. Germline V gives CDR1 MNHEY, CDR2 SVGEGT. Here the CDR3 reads CASTPDSHGELFF. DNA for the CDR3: TGTGCCAGCACCCCGGACTCGCACGGGGAGCTGTTTTTT.

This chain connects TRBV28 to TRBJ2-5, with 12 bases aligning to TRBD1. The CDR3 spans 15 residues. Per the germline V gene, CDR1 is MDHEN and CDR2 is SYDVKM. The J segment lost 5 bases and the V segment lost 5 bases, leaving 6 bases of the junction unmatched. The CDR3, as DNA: TGTGCCAGCAGTCACCGGGACAGGGGGCGGGAGACCCAGTACTTC. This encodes CASSHRDRGRETQYF.

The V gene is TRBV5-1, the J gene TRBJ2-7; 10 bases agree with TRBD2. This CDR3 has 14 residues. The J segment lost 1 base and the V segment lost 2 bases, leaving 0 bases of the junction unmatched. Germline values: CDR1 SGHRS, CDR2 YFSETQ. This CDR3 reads CASSFSGGSYEQYF. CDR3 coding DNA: TGCGCCAGCAGCTTTAGCGGGGGGTCCTACGAGCAGTACTTC.

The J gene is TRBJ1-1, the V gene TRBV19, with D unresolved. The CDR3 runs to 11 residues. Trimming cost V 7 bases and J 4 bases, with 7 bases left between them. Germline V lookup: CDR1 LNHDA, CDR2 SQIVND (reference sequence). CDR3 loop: CASMGSTEAFF. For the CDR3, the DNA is TGTGCCAGTATGGGGAGCACTGAAGCTTTCTTT.

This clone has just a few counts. DNA for the CDR3: TGTGCCAGCAGTAAACATGGGAAGGGCAATCAGCCCCAGCATTTT. Its translation is CASSKHGKGNQPQHF. The J gene is TRBJ1-5, the V gene TRBV6-1; D gene uncertain. This CDR3 comprises 15 residues. Germline V lookup: CDR1 MNHNS, CDR2 SASEGT. With 5 bases removed from V and 2 bases from J, the gap between germline ends came to 13 bases.

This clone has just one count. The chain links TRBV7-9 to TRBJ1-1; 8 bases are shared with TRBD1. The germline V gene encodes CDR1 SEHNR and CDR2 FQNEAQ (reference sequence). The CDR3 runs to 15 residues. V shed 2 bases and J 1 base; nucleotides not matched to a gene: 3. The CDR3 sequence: CASSLHGQGNTEAFF. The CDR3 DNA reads TGTGCCAGCAGCTTACACGGACAGGGGAACACTGAAGCTTTCTTT. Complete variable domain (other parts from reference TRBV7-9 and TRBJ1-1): DTGVSQNPRHKITKRGQNVTFRCDPISEHNRLYWYRQTLGQGPEFLTYFQNEAQLEKSRLLSDRFSAERPKGSFSTLEIQRTEQGDSAMYLCASSLHGQGNTEAFFGQGTRLTVV.

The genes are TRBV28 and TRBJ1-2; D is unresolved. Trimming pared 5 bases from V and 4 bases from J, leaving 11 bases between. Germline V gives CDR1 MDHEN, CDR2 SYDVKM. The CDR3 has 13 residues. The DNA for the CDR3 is TGTGCCAGCAGTCTCACCCTGAGCTATGGCTACACCTTC. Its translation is CASSLTLSYGYTF.

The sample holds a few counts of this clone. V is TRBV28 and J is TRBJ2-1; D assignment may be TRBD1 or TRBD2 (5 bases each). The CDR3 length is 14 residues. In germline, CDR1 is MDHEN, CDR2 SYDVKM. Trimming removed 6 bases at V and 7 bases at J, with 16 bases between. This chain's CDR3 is CASRRGRDLNEQFF. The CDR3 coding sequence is TGTGCCAGCAGGAGGGGCAGGGATCTAAATGAGCAGTTCTTC.

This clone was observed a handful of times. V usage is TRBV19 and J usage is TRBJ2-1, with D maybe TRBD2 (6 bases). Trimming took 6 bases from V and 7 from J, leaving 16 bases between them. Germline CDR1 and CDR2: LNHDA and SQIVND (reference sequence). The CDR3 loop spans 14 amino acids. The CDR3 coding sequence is TGTGCCAGTAGCTTACTAGCCGGATCGAATGAGCAGTTCTTC. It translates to CASSLLAGSNEQFF. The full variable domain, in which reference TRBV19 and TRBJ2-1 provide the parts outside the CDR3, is DGGITQSPKYLFRKEGQNVTLSCEQNLNHDAMYWYRQDPGQGLRLIYYSQIVNDFQKGDIAEGYSVSREKKESFPLTVTSAQKNPTAFYLCASSLLAGSNEQFFGPGTRLTVL.

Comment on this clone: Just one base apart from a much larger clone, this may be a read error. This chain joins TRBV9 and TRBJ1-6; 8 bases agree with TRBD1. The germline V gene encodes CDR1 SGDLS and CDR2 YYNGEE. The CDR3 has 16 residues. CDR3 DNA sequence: TGTGCCAGCAGCGAGGGTTCAGGGGGCGCGGGTCCACCCCCCCACTTT. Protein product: CASSEGSGGAGPPPHF.

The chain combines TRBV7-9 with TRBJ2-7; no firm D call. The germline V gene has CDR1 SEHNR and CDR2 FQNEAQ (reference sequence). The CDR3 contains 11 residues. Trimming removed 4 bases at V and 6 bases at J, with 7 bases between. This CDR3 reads CASSYLGEQYF. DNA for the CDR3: TGTGCCAGCAGCTACCTGGGCGAGCAGTACTTC.

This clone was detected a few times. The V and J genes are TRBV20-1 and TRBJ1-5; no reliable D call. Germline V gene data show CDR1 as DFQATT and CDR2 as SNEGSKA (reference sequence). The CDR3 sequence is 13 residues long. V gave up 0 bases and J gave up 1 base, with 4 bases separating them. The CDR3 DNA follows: TGCAGTGCTAGAGATCTGAGCAATCAGCCCCAGCATTTT. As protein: CSARDLSNQPQHF.

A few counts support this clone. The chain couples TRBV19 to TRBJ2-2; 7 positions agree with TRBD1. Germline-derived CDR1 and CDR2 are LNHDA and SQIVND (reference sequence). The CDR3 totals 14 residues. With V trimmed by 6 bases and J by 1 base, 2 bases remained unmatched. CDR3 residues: CASRWTGNTGELFF. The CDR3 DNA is TGTGCCAGTAGATGGACAGGGAACACCGGGGAGCTGTTTTTT.

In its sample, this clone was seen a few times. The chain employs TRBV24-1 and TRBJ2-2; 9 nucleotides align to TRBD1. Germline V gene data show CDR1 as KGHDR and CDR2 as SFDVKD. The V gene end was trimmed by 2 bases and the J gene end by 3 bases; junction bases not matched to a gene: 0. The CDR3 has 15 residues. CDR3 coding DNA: TGTGCCACCAGTGATTGGGACAGGGACACCGGGGAGCTGTTTTTT. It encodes CATSDWDRDTGELFF.

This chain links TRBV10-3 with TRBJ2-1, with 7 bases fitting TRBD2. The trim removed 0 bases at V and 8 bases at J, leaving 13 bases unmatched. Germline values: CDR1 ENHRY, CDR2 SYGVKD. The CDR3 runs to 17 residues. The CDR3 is CAISESTLSGMRYEQFF. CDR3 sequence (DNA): TGTGCCATCAGTGAGTCTACTCTCAGCGGGATGCGTTATGAGCAGTTCTTC.

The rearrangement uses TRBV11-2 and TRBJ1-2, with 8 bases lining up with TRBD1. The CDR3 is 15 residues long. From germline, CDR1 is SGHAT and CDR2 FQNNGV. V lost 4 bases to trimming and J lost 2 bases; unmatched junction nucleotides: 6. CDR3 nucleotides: TGTGCCAGCAGCTCGTGGGGACAGGAGAACTATGGCTACACCTTC. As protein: CASSSWGQENYGYTF.

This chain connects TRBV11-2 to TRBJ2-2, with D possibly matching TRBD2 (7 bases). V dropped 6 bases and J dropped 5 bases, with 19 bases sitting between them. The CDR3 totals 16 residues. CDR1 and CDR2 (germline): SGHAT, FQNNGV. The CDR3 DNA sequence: TGTGCCAGCAGTATAGGGAGGGGGGTCCCGACCGGGGAGCTGTTTTTT. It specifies CASSIGRGVPTGELFF. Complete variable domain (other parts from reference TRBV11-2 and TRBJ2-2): EAGVAQSPRYKIIEKRQSVAFWCNPISGHATLYWYQQILGQGPKLLIQFQNNGVVDDSQLPKDRFSAERLKGVDSTLKIQPAKLEDSAVYLCASSIGRGVPTGELFFGEGSRLTVL.

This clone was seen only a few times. CDR3 amino acids: CASSSGTSGSTDTQYF. The DNA for the CDR3 is TGTGCCAGCAGCTCTGGGACTAGCGGGAGCACAGATACGCAGTATTTT. The rearrangement joins TRBV11-2 to TRBJ2-3; 12 nucleotides match TRBD2. V was pared by 4 bases and J by 0 bases, with 2 bases of the junction left unmatched. The CDR3 spans 16 residues. Germline V lookup: CDR1 SGHAT, CDR2 FQNNGV. Drawing the rest from reference TRBV11-2 and TRBJ2-3, the complete variable domain is EAGVAQSPRYKIIEKRQSVAFWCNPISGHATLYWYQQILGQGPKLLIQFQNNGVVDDSQLPKDRFSAERLKGVDSTLKIQPAKLEDSAVYLCASSSGTSGSTDTQYFGPGTRLTVL.

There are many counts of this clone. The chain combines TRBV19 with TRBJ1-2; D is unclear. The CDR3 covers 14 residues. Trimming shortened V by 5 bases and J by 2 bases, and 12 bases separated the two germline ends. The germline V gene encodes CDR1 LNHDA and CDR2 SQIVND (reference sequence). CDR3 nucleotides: TGTGCCAGTAGTTCGGACGGCCGAAACTATGGCTACACCTTC. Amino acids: CASSSDGRNYGYTF. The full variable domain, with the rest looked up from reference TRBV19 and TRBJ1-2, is DGGITQSPKYLFRKEGQNVTLSCEQNLNHDAMYWYRQDPGQGLRLIYYSQIVNDFQKGDIAEGYSVSREKKESFPLTVTSAQKNPTAFYLCASSSDGRNYGYTFGSGTRLTVV.

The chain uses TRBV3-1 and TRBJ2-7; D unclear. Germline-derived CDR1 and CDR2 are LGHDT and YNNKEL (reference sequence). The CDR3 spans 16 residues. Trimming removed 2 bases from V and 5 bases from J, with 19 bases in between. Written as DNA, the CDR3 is TGTGCCAGCAGCCAATTTTTGGACCCCGCGAGGCACGAGCAGTACTTC. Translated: CASSQFLDPARHEQYF.

The CDR3: CSARLQGNQPQHF. The DNA of the CDR3 is TGCAGTGCTAGATTACAGGGCAATCAGCCCCAGCATTTT. The rearrangement joins TRBV20-1 to TRBJ1-5, with a weak D call TRBD1 (5 bases). There are 13 residues in the CDR3. CDR1 DFQATT and CDR2 SNEGSKA come from the germline V gene (reference sequence). V was trimmed by 2 bases and J by 2 bases, leaving 7 bases between them.

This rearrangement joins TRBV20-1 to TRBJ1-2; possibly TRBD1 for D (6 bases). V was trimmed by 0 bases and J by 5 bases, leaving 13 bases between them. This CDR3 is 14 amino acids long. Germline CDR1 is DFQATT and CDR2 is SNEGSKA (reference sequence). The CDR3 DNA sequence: TGCAGTGCTAGAGACCTCCGGACAGTTTATGGCTACACCTTC. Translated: CSARDLRTVYGYTF.

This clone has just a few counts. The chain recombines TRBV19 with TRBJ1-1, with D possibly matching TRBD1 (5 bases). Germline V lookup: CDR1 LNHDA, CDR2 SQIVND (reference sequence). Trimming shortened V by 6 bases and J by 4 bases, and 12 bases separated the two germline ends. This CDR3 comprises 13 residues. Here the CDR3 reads CASSPGLRTEAFF. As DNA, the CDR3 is TGTGCCAGTAGCCCAGGGCTTCGCACTGAAGCTTTCTTT.

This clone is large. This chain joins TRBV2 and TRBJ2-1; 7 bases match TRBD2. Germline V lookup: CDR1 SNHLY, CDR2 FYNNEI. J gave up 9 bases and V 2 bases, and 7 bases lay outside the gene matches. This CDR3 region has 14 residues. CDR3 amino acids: CASSEWGTGGEQFF. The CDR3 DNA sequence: TGTGCCAGCAGTGAATGGGGGACGGGGGGTGAGCAGTTCTTC.